The T cell receptor beta chain described here comes from a study of blood T cells in healthy people across ages. Findings of the study overall: A strong correlation between TCR beta diversity and naive T cell percentage was seen. Diversity figures based on one million T cells were deemed too low.

This CDR3 comprises 15 residues. Germline V CDR1 and CDR2: MNHNY, SVGAGI (reference sequence). After removal of 4 bases from V and 6 bases from J, the junction contained 5 bases not matched to a gene. A J-beta primer mix and a sample-barcoded 5' primer were used in a second PCR of about 7 to 12 cycles. Each cDNA was tagged by a template-switch adaptor containing 12 random nucleotides. From the 5' RACE reads, TCRdb called clonotypes with MiXCR, one entry per CDR3 protein. The sample consists of hundreds of thousands of distinct CDR3 sequences, about 43% of them appearing once. A remark on this clonotype: What it recognizes is unknown.

Material for sequencing was blood. The sequence was collected from a man aged 80 or over in good health. V usage is TRBV6-6 and J usage is TRBJ2-1, with 11 bases that match TRBD2. In DNA, the CDR3 is TGTGCCAGCAGTTCAGGACTAGCGGGTTCCAATGAGCAGTTCTTC. It yields the protein CASSSGLAGSNEQFF.